These T cell receptor beta chains were read from a single sample in a study of shared clonotypes between healthy human individuals. The protocol was immunoSEQ multiplex PCR, while the TCRdb copy is restricted to in-frame clones and leaves out a portion. Among some 630,000 clones, around 96% were seen once, and the ten largest hold roughly 0.12%. Sample: naive CD8+ T cells sorted from blood. The receptor source for this set is a woman in her 30s in good health. Both conserved end residues are part of each CDR3. A D gene is named only where the DNA matches it firmly. Expanded clones get a size class; other rows say once, few or many, or leave the size out.

clone size: NA
V gene: TRBV5-1
J gene: TRBJ2-5
D gene: NA
CDR3 length: 16
CDR3 protein: CASSLAVGDRRGTQYF
CDR3 DNA: TGCGCCAGCAGTTTGGCCGTGGGGGACCGACGGGGGACCCAGTACTTC

clone size: NA
V gene: TRBV28
J gene: TRBJ2-5
D gene: NA
CDR3 length: 14
CDR3 protein: CASSFRGYRETQYF
CDR3 DNA: TGTGCCAGCAGTTTTCGGGGGTATAGAGAGACCCAGTACTTC

clone size: NA
V gene: TRBV28
J gene: TRBJ2-7
D gene: NA
CDR3 length: 14
CDR3 protein: CASTPAGTIYEQYF
CDR3 DNA: TGTGCCAGCACCCCTGCCGGGACAATCTACGAGCAGTACTTC

clone size: NA
V gene: TRBV28
J gene: TRBJ1-2
D gene: NA
CDR3 length: 13
CDR3 protein: CASTYRDNYGYTF
CDR3 DNA: TGTGCCAGCACGTACCGGGACAACTATGGCTACACCTTC

clone size: once
V gene: TRBV25-1
J gene: TRBJ2-2
D gene: NA
CDR3 length: 15
CDR3 protein: CASSDWAANTGELFF
CDR3 DNA: TGTGCCAGCAGTGATTGGGCCGCGAACACCGGGGAGCTGTTTTTT

clone size: NA
V gene: TRBV2
J gene: TRBJ2-7
D gene: NA
CDR3 length: 11
CDR3 protein: CASTGGSEQYF
CDR3 DNA: TGTGCCAGCACTGGGGGAAGCGAGCAGTACTTC

clone size: NA
V gene: TRBV5-1
J gene: TRBJ2-7
D gene: NA
CDR3 length: 12
CDR3 protein: CASSSSSYEQYF
CDR3 DNA: TGCGCCAGCAGCTCGAGCTCCTACGAGCAGTACTTC

clone size: NA
V gene: TRBV4-2
J gene: TRBJ2-7
D gene: NA
CDR3 length: 14
CDR3 protein: CASSQGQMLYEQYF
CDR3 DNA: TGTGCCAGCAGCCAAGGTCAAATGCTCTACGAGCAGTACTTC

clone size: NA
V gene: TRBV19
J gene: TRBJ2-7
D gene: TRBD2
CDR3 length: 15
CDR3 protein: CASSWPSGDLSEQYF
CDR3 DNA: TGTGCCAGTAGTTGGCCCAGCGGGGACCTCAGCGAGCAGTACTTC

clone size: NA
V gene: TRBV27
J gene: TRBJ2-6
D gene: NA
CDR3 length: 16
CDR3 protein: CASSLFQDSGANVLTF
CDR3 DNA: TGTGCCAGCAGTCTGTTTCAGGACTCTGGGGCCAACGTCCTGACTTTC

clone size: NA
V gene: TRBV2
J gene: TRBJ2-2
D gene: TRBD1
CDR3 length: 13
CDR3 protein: CASETGLIGELFF
CDR3 DNA: TGTGCCAGCGAGACAGGGTTGATCGGGGAGCTGTTTTTT

clone size: NA
V gene: TRBV5-1
J gene: TRBJ2-1
D gene: NA
CDR3 length: 14
CDR3 protein: CASTAREDRNEQFF
CDR3 DNA: TGCGCCAGCACGGCGCGGGAAGATCGAAATGAGCAGTTCTTC

clone size: NA
V gene: TRBV25-1
J gene: TRBJ2-3
D gene: NA
CDR3 length: 15
CDR3 protein: CASSEWDRSTDTQYF
CDR3 DNA: TGTGCCAGCAGTGAATGGGACCGTAGCACAGATACGCAGTATTTT

clone size: NA
V gene: TRBV19
J gene: TRBJ2-6
D gene: NA
CDR3 length: 18
CDR3 protein: CASSILQVSYSGANVLTF
CDR3 DNA: TGTGCCAGTAGTATCCTACAGGTATCTTACTCTGGGGCCAACGTCCTGACTTTC

clone size: NA
V gene: TRBV27
J gene: TRBJ2-3
D gene: TRBD2
CDR3 length: 11
CDR3 protein: CTSGFTDTQYF
CDR3 DNA: TGTACTAGCGGATTTACAGATACGCAGTATTTT

clone size: NA
V gene: TRBV11-2
J gene: TRBJ2-7
D gene: NA
CDR3 length: 17
CDR3 protein: CASSLDLVRVNSYEQYF
CDR3 DNA: TGTGCCAGCAGCTTAGATCTTGTTAGGGTTAATTCCTACGAGCAGTACTTC

clone size: NA
V gene: TRBV11-2
J gene: TRBJ2-5
D gene: NA
CDR3 length: 14
CDR3 protein: CASSLIGIVETQYF
CDR3 DNA: TGTGCCAGCAGCTTAATTGGGATTGTCGAGACCCAGTACTTC

clone size: NA
V gene: TRBV28
J gene: TRBJ1-4
D gene: NA
CDR3 length: 16
CDR3 protein: CASRSYSHGASEKLFF
CDR3 DNA: TGTGCCAGCAGGTCATATTCTCATGGGGCAAGTGAAAAACTGTTTTTT

clone size: NA
V gene: TRBV4-1
J gene: TRBJ2-7
D gene: TRBD2
CDR3 length: 14
CDR3 protein: CASSLTSGRYEQYF
CDR3 DNA: TGCGCCAGCAGCCTGACTAGCGGGAGATACGAGCAGTACTTC

clone size: NA
V gene: TRBV5-4
J gene: TRBJ1-1
D gene: NA
CDR3 length: 12
CDR3 protein: CASSFLNTEAFF
CDR3 DNA: TGTGCCAGCAGCTTCCTGAACACTGAAGCTTTCTTT

clone size: NA
V gene: TRBV19
J gene: TRBJ1-5
D gene: NA
CDR3 length: 15
CDR3 protein: CASSIWGSSNQPQHF
CDR3 DNA: TGTGCCAGTAGTATATGGGGGAGCAGCAATCAGCCCCAGCATTTT

clone size: NA
V gene: TRBV6-1
J gene: TRBJ2-7
D gene: NA
CDR3 length: 13
CDR3 protein: CASSEIREYEQYF
CDR3 DNA: TGTGCCAGCAGTGAAATTCGAGAATACGAGCAGTACTTC

clone size: NA
V gene: TRBV28
J gene: TRBJ1-1
D gene: NA
CDR3 length: 11
CDR3 protein: CASSRSTEAFF
CDR3 DNA: TGTGCCAGCAGTAGGAGCACTGAAGCTTTCTTT

clone size: NA
V gene: TRBV6-5
J gene: TRBJ2-2
D gene: NA
CDR3 length: 14
CDR3 protein: CASSYGASAGELFF
CDR3 DNA: TGTGCCAGCAGTTACGGAGCGTCAGCCGGGGAGCTGTTTTTT

clone size: NA
V gene: TRBV11-1
J gene: TRBJ2-3
D gene: NA
CDR3 length: 11
CDR3 protein: CASSTTDTQYF
CDR3 DNA: TGTGCCAGCAGCACCACAGATACGCAGTATTTT

clone size: NA
V gene: TRBV2
J gene: TRBJ2-4
D gene: NA
CDR3 length: 17
CDR3 protein: CASSEGGTGLAKNIQYF
CDR3 DNA: TGTGCCAGCAGTGAAGGGGGTACAGGGTTAGCCAAAAACATTCAGTACTTC

clone size: few
V gene: TRBV5-1
J gene: TRBJ2-7
D gene: NA
CDR3 length: 15
CDR3 protein: CASSPEAGGTYEQYF
CDR3 DNA: TGCGCCAGCAGCCCGGAAGCGGGTGGAACCTACGAGCAGTACTTC

clone size: NA
V gene: TRBV6-1
J gene: TRBJ1-5
D gene: TRBD1
CDR3 length: 15
CDR3 protein: CASSPGGSYNQPQHF
CDR3 DNA: TGTGCCAGCAGTCCAGGGGGCTCCTACAATCAGCCCCAGCATTTT

clone size: NA
V gene: TRBV5-6
J gene: TRBJ2-1
D gene: TRBD2
CDR3 length: 16
CDR3 protein: CASSELSGRGVNEQFF
CDR3 DNA: TGTGCCAGCAGTGAGCTCAGCGGGAGAGGAGTCAATGAGCAGTTCTTC

clone size: once
V gene: TRBV27
J gene: TRBJ2-5
D gene: TRBD1
CDR3 length: 15
CDR3 protein: CASTALTGGRETQYF
CDR3 DNA: TGTGCCAGCACCGCTCTTACAGGGGGCAGGGAGACCCAGTACTTC

clone size: NA
V gene: TRBV6-1
J gene: TRBJ2-7
D gene: NA
CDR3 length: 17
CDR3 protein: CASSEDIYGGDLYEQYF
CDR3 DNA: TGTGCCAGCAGTGAAGATATTTATGGGGGAGACCTCTACGAGCAGTACTTC

clone size: NA
V gene: TRBV5-6
J gene: TRBJ2-3
D gene: NA
CDR3 length: 17
CDR3 protein: CASSSPAGWGAQDTQYF
CDR3 DNA: TGTGCCAGCAGCTCCCCGGCGGGTTGGGGGGCGCAAGATACGCAGTATTTT

clone size: once
V gene: TRBV4-1
J gene: TRBJ1-4
D gene: TRBD1
CDR3 length: 19
CDR3 protein: CASSQDPGTETGTNEKLFF
CDR3 DNA: TGCGCCAGCAGCCAAGATCCGGGGACAGAGACCGGCACTAATGAAAAACTGTTTTTT

clone size: NA
V gene: TRBV5-1
J gene: TRBJ1-1
D gene: NA
CDR3 length: 13
CDR3 protein: CASSLGGNTEAFF
CDR3 DNA: TGCGCCAGCAGCTTGGGGGGGAACACTGAAGCTTTCTTT

clone size: NA
V gene: TRBV27
J gene: TRBJ1-1
D gene: NA
CDR3 length: 13
CDR3 protein: CASSFVGHTEAFF
CDR3 DNA: TGTGCCAGCAGTTTTGTGGGGCACACTGAAGCTTTCTTT

clone size: NA
V gene: TRBV27
J gene: TRBJ2-1
D gene: NA
CDR3 length: 12
CDR3 protein: CASSRTKGEQFF
CDR3 DNA: TGTGCCAGCTCACGGACTAAGGGTGAGCAGTTCTTC

clone size: NA
V gene: TRBV4-1
J gene: TRBJ2-1
D gene: TRBD2
CDR3 length: 16
CDR3 protein: CASSQESREAYNEQFF
CDR3 DNA: TGCGCCAGCAGCCAAGAATCGCGGGAGGCCTACAATGAGCAGTTCTTC

clone size: NA
V gene: TRBV14
J gene: TRBJ1-1
D gene: TRBD1
CDR3 length: 16
CDR3 protein: CASSQGTGVVYTEAFF
CDR3 DNA: TGTGCCAGCAGCCAGGGGACAGGGGTAGTATACACTGAAGCTTTCTTT

clone size: NA
V gene: TRBV27
J gene: TRBJ2-7
D gene: NA
CDR3 length: 14
CDR3 protein: CASSIYGPSYEQYF
CDR3 DNA: TGTGCCAGCAGTATCTATGGACCGTCCTACGAGCAGTACTTC

clone size: NA
V gene: TRBV29-1
J gene: TRBJ2-7
D gene: NA
CDR3 length: 14
CDR3 protein: CSGATGSSSYEQYF
CDR3 DNA: TGCAGCGGGGCCACAGGGTCGAGCTCCTACGAGCAGTACTTC

clone size: NA
V gene: TRBV7-9
J gene: TRBJ1-2
D gene: NA
CDR3 length: 13
CDR3 protein: CASSGQEGYGYTF
CDR3 DNA: TGTGCCAGCAGCGGACAAGAAGGCTATGGCTACACCTTC

clone size: NA
V gene: TRBV2
J gene: TRBJ2-2
D gene: TRBD2
CDR3 length: 15
CDR3 protein: CAGSPGTTNTGELFF
CDR3 DNA: TGTGCCGGATCCCCCGGGACTACGAACACCGGGGAGCTGTTTTTT

clone size: NA
V gene: TRBV27
J gene: TRBJ2-1
D gene: TRBD2
CDR3 length: 18
CDR3 protein: CASSPRTRSPPGYNEQFF
CDR3 DNA: TGTGCCAGCAGTCCTCGGACTAGATCTCCCCCGGGCTACAATGAGCAGTTCTTC

clone size: once
V gene: TRBV28
J gene: TRBJ2-4
D gene: TRBD1
CDR3 length: 21
CDR3 protein: CASSSHPGTGESGQMGDIQYF
CDR3 DNA: TGTGCCAGCAGCTCGCATCCCGGGACAGGGGAGAGTGGCCAAATGGGGGACATTCAGTACTTC

clone size: NA
V gene: TRBV28
J gene: TRBJ2-7
D gene: TRBD1
CDR3 length: 14
CDR3 protein: CASSFRQGAYEQYF
CDR3 DNA: TGTGCCAGCAGTTTTAGACAGGGGGCTTACGAGCAGTACTTC

clone size: NA
V gene: TRBV27
J gene: TRBJ1-1
D gene: NA
CDR3 length: 12
CDR3 protein: CASVGSLSEAFF
CDR3 DNA: TGTGCCAGCGTTGGTAGTCTGTCTGAAGCTTTCTTT

clone size: NA
V gene: TRBV27
J gene: TRBJ1-1
D gene: NA
CDR3 length: 13
CDR3 protein: CASTPGRNTEAFF
CDR3 DNA: TGTGCCAGCACCCCCGGGAGGAACACTGAAGCTTTCTTT

clone size: NA
V gene: TRBV19
J gene: TRBJ1-2
D gene: NA
CDR3 length: 16
CDR3 protein: CASSIDWGGGSYGYTF
CDR3 DNA: TGTGCCAGTAGTATCGATTGGGGGGGCGGAAGCTATGGCTACACCTTC

clone size: once
V gene: TRBV5-1
J gene: TRBJ2-7
D gene: NA
CDR3 length: 12
CDR3 protein: CASSFESHEQYF
CDR3 DNA: TGCGCCAGCAGCTTTGAGTCCCACGAGCAGTACTTC

clone size: NA
V gene: TRBV2
J gene: TRBJ2-3
D gene: TRBD2
CDR3 length: 16
CDR3 protein: CARGTSGRVGTDTQYF
CDR3 DNA: TGTGCCAGAGGGACTAGCGGGAGAGTGGGCACAGATACGCAGTATTTT

clone size: NA
V gene: TRBV5-4
J gene: TRBJ1-6
D gene: TRBD1
CDR3 length: 15
CDR3 protein: CASSPGTGYESPLHF
CDR3 DNA: TGTGCCAGCAGCCCCGGGACAGGGTATGAATCACCCCTCCACTTT

clone size: once
V gene: TRBV28
J gene: TRBJ2-5
D gene: NA
CDR3 length: 13
CDR3 protein: CASRPVAVETQYF
CDR3 DNA: TGTGCCAGCAGACCAGTAGCAGTGGAGACCCAGTACTTC

clone size: NA
V gene: TRBV30
J gene: TRBJ2-4
D gene: NA
CDR3 length: 13
CDR3 protein: CAWSGGDFNIQYF
CDR3 DNA: TGTGCCTGGAGCGGAGGGGACTTCAACATTCAGTACTTC

clone size: NA
V gene: TRBV18
J gene: TRBJ2-7
D gene: TRBD1
CDR3 length: 14
CDR3 protein: CASSPRTGNYEQYF
CDR3 DNA: TGTGCCAGCTCACCCAGGACAGGGAATTACGAGCAGTACTTC

clone size: NA
V gene: TRBV5-6
J gene: TRBJ1-2
D gene: NA
CDR3 length: 14
CDR3 protein: CASSLGRGDYGYTF
CDR3 DNA: TGTGCCAGCAGCCTCGGCAGGGGTGACTATGGCTACACCTTC